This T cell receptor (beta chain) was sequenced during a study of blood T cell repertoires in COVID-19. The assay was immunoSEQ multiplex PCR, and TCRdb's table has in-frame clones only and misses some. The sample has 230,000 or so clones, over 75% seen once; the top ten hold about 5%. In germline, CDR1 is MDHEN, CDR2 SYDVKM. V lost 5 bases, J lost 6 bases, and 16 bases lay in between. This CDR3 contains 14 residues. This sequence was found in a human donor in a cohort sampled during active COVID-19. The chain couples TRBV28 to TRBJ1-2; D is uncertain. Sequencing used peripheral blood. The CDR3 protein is CASSQSWQQDGYTF. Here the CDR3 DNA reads TGTGCCAGCAGTCAAAGTTGGCAGCAGGATGGCTACACCTTC.